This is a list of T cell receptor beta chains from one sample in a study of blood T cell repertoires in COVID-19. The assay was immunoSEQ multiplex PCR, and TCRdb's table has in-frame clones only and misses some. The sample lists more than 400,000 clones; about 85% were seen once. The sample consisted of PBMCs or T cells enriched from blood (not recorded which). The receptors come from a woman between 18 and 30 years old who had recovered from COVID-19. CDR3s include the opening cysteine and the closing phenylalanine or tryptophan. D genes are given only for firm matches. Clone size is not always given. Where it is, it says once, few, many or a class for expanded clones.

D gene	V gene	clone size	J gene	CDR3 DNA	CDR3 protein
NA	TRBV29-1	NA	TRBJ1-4	TGCAGCGCCTTAACAGGGAACGGTGAAAAACTGTTTTTT	CSALTGNGEKLFF
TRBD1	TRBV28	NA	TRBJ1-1	TGTGCCAGCAGTCCCCAAGGGGGACAGTACACTGAAGCTTTCTTT	CASSPQGGQYTEAFF
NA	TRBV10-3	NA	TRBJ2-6	TGTGCCATCGGAGCGGCGCCCCTCATGTCAGGGGCCAACGTCCTGACTTTC	CAIGAAPLMSGANVLTF
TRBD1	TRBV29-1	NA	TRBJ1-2	TGCAGCGTTGGATCTCCAGAGGGACAGGGGGACTATGGCTACACCTTC	CSVGSPEGQGDYGYTF
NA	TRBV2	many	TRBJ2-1	TGTGCCAGCAGTGACAGGGGACTAGGGGGCGATGAGCAGTTCTTC	CASSDRGLGGDEQFF
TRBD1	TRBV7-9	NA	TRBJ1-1	TGTGCCAGCAAGACAGGGGGGATGAACACTGAAGCTTTCTTT	CASKTGGMNTEAFF
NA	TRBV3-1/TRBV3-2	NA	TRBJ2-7	TGTGCCAGCAGCCCGTCGGTAGCCTTTTCCTACTACGAGCAGTACTTC	CASSPSVAFSYYEQYF
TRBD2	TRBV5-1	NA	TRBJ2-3	TGCGCCAGCAGCTTAGGGGTGCGGGGGGTCAGCACAGATACGCAGTATTTT	CASSLGVRGVSTDTQYF
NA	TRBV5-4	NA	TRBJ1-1	TGTGCCAGCAGCCCCGACAGTCCGAACGTGAACACTGAAGCTTTCTTT	CASSPDSPNVNTEAFF
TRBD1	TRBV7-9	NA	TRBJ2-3	TGTGCCAGCAGCCCGCGGACAGGGGTAGATACGCAGTATTTT	CASSPRTGVDTQYF
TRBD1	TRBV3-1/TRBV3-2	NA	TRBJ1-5	TGTGCCAGCAGCCAATCCTCAGGGGGCGATCAGCCCCAGCATTTT	CASSQSSGGDQPQHF
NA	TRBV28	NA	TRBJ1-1	TGTGCCAGCAGCATTCGACAGCTGAACACTGAAGCTTTCTTT	CASSIRQLNTEAFF
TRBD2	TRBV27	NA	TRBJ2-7	TGTGCCAGCAGTTGGACGACTAGCGTAGGCGAGCAGTACTTC	CASSWTTSVGEQYF
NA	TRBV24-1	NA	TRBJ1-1	TGTGCCACCAGTTCGACAGGCCCCACGGGGACTGAAGCTTTCTTT	CATSSTGPTGTEAFF
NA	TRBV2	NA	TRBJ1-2	TGTGCCAGCAGGGAGGGACGGGAACACTATGGCTACACCTTC	CASREGREHYGYTF
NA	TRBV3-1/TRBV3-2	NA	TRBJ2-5	TGTGCCAGCAGCCCTAGGGACACCCAAGAGACCCAGTACTTC	CASSPRDTQETQYF
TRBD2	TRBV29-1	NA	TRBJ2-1	TGCAGTGCGGCGGGAGCGGACAATGAGCAGTTCTTC	CSAAGADNEQFF
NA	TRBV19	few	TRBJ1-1	TGTGCCAGTACCCTCAGTGGCAGGGGCACTGAAGCTTTCTTT	CASTLSGRGTEAFF